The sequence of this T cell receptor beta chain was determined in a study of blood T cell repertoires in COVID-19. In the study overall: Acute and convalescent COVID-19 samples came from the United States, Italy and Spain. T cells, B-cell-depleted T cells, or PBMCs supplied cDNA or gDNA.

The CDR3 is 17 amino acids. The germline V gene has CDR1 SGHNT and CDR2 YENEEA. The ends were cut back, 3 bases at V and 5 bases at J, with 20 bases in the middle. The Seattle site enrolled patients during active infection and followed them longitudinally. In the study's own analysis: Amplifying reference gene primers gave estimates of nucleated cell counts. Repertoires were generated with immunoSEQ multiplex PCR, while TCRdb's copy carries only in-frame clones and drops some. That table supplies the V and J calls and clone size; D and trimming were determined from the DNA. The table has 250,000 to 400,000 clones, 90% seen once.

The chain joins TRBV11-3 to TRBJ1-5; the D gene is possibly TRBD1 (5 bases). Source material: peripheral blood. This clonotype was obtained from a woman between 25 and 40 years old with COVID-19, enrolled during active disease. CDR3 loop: CASSFDRAGPGYQPQHF. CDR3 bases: TGTGCCAGCAGCTTTGATCGTGCAGGGCCTGGATATCAGCCCCAGCATTTT.